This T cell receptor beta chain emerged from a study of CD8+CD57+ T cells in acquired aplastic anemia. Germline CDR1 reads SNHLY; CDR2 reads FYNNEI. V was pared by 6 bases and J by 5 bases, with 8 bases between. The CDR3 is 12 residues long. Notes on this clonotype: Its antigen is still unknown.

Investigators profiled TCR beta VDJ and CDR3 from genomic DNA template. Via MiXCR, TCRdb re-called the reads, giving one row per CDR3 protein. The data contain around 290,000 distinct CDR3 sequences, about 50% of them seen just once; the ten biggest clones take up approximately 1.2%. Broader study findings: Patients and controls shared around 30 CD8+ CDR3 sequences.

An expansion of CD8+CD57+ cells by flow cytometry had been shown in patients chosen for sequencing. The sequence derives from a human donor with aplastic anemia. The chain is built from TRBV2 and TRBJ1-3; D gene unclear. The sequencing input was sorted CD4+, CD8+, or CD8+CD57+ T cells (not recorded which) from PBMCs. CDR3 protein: CASSPSRNTIYF. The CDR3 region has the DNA TGTGCCAGCAGCCCTTCCAGAAACACCATATATTTT.